This is a list of T cell receptor beta chains from one sample in a study of shared clonotypes between healthy human individuals. Here immunoSEQ multiplex PCR was the method, and the copy in TCRdb shows in-frame clones only, minus some. This table holds 2 million to 2.5 million clones, under 97% found once. The sample consisted of naive CD4+ T cells sorted from blood. All receptors derive from a man aged 18 to 30 in good health. Both conserved end residues are part of each CDR3. The D gene is left open where the match is weak. Size is stated for part of the rows, as once, few or many counts, or as a class when the clone is expanded.

DNA	CDR3	J	size	V	D
TGTGCCAGCAATGAAGGGCAGGGAAGCAATCAGCCCCAGCATTTT	CASNEGQGSNQPQHF	TRBJ1-5	NA	TRBV2	NA
TGTGCCAGCAGTGAAGATCCGGATAATTCACCCCTCCACTTT	CASSEDPDNSPLHF	TRBJ1-6	NA	TRBV6-1	NA
TGTGCCAGCAGTTTGGGCAGGGGGTGGGTGAACACTGAAGCTTTCTTT	CASSLGRGWVNTEAFF	TRBJ1-1	NA	TRBV27	TRBD1
TGCAGCGTGGGGCCAGGGAACACTGAAGCTTTCTTT	CSVGPGNTEAFF	TRBJ1-1	NA	TRBV29-1	NA
TGTGCCTGGGGAGGGCGGCTAATCAATCAGCCCCAGCATTTT	CAWGGRLINQPQHF	TRBJ1-5	NA	TRBV30	NA
TGTGCCAGCAGTAGGACGGTGCAAGAGACCCAGTACTTC	CASSRTVQETQYF	TRBJ2-5	NA	TRBV6-5	NA
TGTGCCAGCAGTTTTTATCGGGGGGCAGATACGCAGTATTTT	CASSFYRGADTQYF	TRBJ2-3	once	TRBV28	TRBD2
TGTGCCATCAAGACATTGAACACTGAAGCTTTCTTT	CAIKTLNTEAFF	TRBJ1-1	NA	TRBV10-3	NA
TGCGCCAGCAGCCAGAGTATTACGGGAGTCGAAGCCAAAAACATTCAGTACTTC	CASSQSITGVEAKNIQYF	TRBJ2-4	NA	TRBV4-3	NA
TGTGCCAGCAGTTTGACTGGAACTAACTATGGCTACACCTTC	CASSLTGTNYGYTF	TRBJ1-2	many	TRBV28	NA
TGTGCCAGCAGTGAAGGGGTCAAGAGCTCTGGAAACACCATATATTTT	CASSEGVKSSGNTIYF	TRBJ1-3	NA	TRBV6-1	NA
TGTGCCTGGGGAGGACAGGGCCAGCCCCAGCATTTT	CAWGGQGQPQHF	TRBJ1-5	NA	TRBV30	TRBD1
TGTGCCAGCAGCTTAACCGAATTGAACACTGAAGCTTTCTTT	CASSLTELNTEAFF	TRBJ1-1	NA	TRBV7-8	NA
TGTGCCACCTCCGGGACTAGCGGAAACAATGAGCAGTTCTTC	CATSGTSGNNEQFF	TRBJ2-1	NA	TRBV10-3	TRBD2
TGTGCCAGCAGTCGGACGTCGGACGGAAACACCATATATTTT	CASSRTSDGNTIYF	TRBJ1-3	NA	TRBV25-1	NA
TGTGCCAGCTCACCAGGGACAGGGTTTGGCTACACCTTC	CASSPGTGFGYTF	TRBJ1-2	NA	TRBV18	TRBD1
TGTGCCAGCAGTTTGCGGGGACAAGAGACCCAGTACTTC	CASSLRGQETQYF	TRBJ2-5	NA	TRBV27	NA
TGTGCCAGCAGTTTACCCCCTATGGAGAAAACCTACGAGCAGTACTTC	CASSLPPMEKTYEQYF	TRBJ2-7	NA	TRBV27	NA
TGTGCCAGCAGCTTGACGAATCAGCCCCAGCATTTT	CASSLTNQPQHF	TRBJ1-5	NA	TRBV5-4	NA
TGTGCCAGCAGCTCCGGACAGAAAGAGACCCAGTACTTC	CASSSGQKETQYF	TRBJ2-5	NA	TRBV7-3	NA
TGTGCCAGCTCACCTGCGGGCACCTCCTACGAGCAGTACTTC	CASSPAGTSYEQYF	TRBJ2-7	NA	TRBV18	NA
TGTGCCAGCAGCTTACGGGAGCGGAGGAGGGAGACCCAGTACTTC	CASSLRERRRETQYF	TRBJ2-5	NA	TRBV13	NA
TGTGCCAGCAGCTTAGTGTTGGGGGAGGCTTACGAGCAGTACTTC	CASSLVLGEAYEQYF	TRBJ2-7	NA	TRBV11-2	NA
TGCGCCAGCTCCAGGACTAGCGGGAGTAATGAGCAGTTCTTC	CASSRTSGSNEQFF	TRBJ2-1	NA	TRBV10-1	TRBD2
TGTGCCAGCAGCTTAGTAAGGAGCGATACGCAGTATTTT	CASSLVRSDTQYF	TRBJ2-3	once	TRBV7-8	NA
TGCGCCAGCAGTGAGGGGCGGGGTGGGATCACAGATACGCAGTATTTT	CASSEGRGGITDTQYF	TRBJ2-3	NA	TRBV10-1	NA
TGTGCCAGCAGTGAGCTGGCAGGGCGAAACTACGAGCAGTACTTC	CASSELAGRNYEQYF	TRBJ2-7	NA	TRBV2	NA
TGTGCCAGCAGCCTATTTGGGACGGACCATGGCTACACCTTC	CASSLFGTDHGYTF	TRBJ1-2	NA	TRBV9	NA
TGTGCCAGCAGCCATACCGGGACTAACTTCAATGAGCAGTTCTTC	CASSHTGTNFNEQFF	TRBJ2-1	NA	TRBV7-2	TRBD2
TGTGCCACCAGCAGAGATGCCCTAGCGGGAGCCCCGCCGTTCTTC	CATSRDALAGAPPFF	TRBJ2-1	NA	TRBV15	TRBD2
TGTGCCAGCAGCTTAGCTTCCTCGTTTTCTCTAGCCAAAAACATTCAGTACTTC	CASSLASSFSLAKNIQYF	TRBJ2-4	once	TRBV13	NA
TGCGCCAGCAGCCTAGGGACGGAGGGGTTGAATGAGCAGTTCTTC	CASSLGTEGLNEQFF	TRBJ2-1	NA	TRBV5-1	NA
TGTGCCAGCAGCCGTACCCCCTACGAGCAGTACTTC	CASSRTPYEQYF	TRBJ2-7	once	TRBV7-9	NA
TGTGCTAGTGGTTTGGTACTGGCAGGGGAGGCAGATACGCAGTATTTT	CASGLVLAGEADTQYF	TRBJ2-3	NA	TRBV12-5	NA
TGTGCCAGCTCACCACGACTAGCGGGGTTCCCCGACCCCGAGCAGTACTTC	CASSPRLAGFPDPEQYF	TRBJ2-7	NA	TRBV18	TRBD2
TGTGCCAGCAGCCCAGGCGGGACAGGCAATGAAAAACTGTTTTTT	CASSPGGTGNEKLFF	TRBJ1-4	once	TRBV9	TRBD1
TGTGCCAGCAGTGAAGGATACAGCGTCCGTCCTCGGGGTGAAAAACTGTTTTTT	CASSEGYSVRPRGEKLFF	TRBJ1-4	NA	TRBV2	NA
TGTGCCAGCAGCGTAGATAGTGGAAACACCATATATTTT	CASSVDSGNTIYF	TRBJ1-3	NA	TRBV9	NA
TGTGCCATCAGTGTCTCAGACCGGAGTTCTGGAAACACCATATATTTT	CAISVSDRSSGNTIYF	TRBJ1-3	NA	TRBV10-3	NA
TGCGCCAGCACCCTGACGAGCATGAACACTGAAGCTTTCTTT	CASTLTSMNTEAFF	TRBJ1-1	NA	TRBV5-1	NA
TGCAGTGCCCTTCTCCAAGAGACCCAGTACTTC	CSALLQETQYF	TRBJ2-5	once	TRBV20-1	NA
TGCGCCAGCAGCTTGCCCCAAACTAGCGGGGGTAGCTCCTACGAGCAGTACTTC	CASSLPQTSGGSSYEQYF	TRBJ2-7	NA	TRBV5-1	TRBD2
TGTGCGGGAGGAGGATCTCAGCCCCAGCATTTT	CAGGGSQPQHF	TRBJ1-5	NA	TRBV19	NA
TGTGCCAGTAGTACAGCCGGATATGAAAAACTGTTTTTT	CASSTAGYEKLFF	TRBJ1-4	NA	TRBV19	NA
TGTGCCAGCAGCTTATTAGGTCGGGGCAGCTCTGGAAACACCATATATTTT	CASSLLGRGSSGNTIYF	TRBJ1-3	NA	TRBV7-9	NA
TGTGCCAGCCTTCGCAGGAACCAGCGAAAACCCCAGCATTTT	CASLRRNQRKPQHF	TRBJ1-5	NA	TRBV28	NA
TGTGCCACCAGCAGCTCGGGGCAGGGGGCCGGTGAAAAACTGTTTTTT	CATSSSGQGAGEKLFF	TRBJ1-4	NA	TRBV15	TRBD1
TGTGCCAGCAGTTCCAAGTCAGGGGTTAGTACTGAAGCTTTCTTT	CASSSKSGVSTEAFF	TRBJ1-1	NA	TRBV5-5	NA
TGCGCCAGCAGCTTGGCTCGCAACGCAGATATAAACTATGGCTACACCTTC	CASSLARNADINYGYTF	TRBJ1-2	NA	TRBV5-1	NA
TGCGCCAGCAGCTTGGGACAGGGAGCGACCGGGGAGCTGTTTTTT	CASSLGQGATGELFF	TRBJ2-2	NA	TRBV5-1	TRBD1
TGTGCCAGCCGGCCGGGGGAGGGGCAAGAGACCCAGTACTTC	CASRPGEGQETQYF	TRBJ2-5	NA	TRBV2	TRBD2
TGTGCCAGCAGCGTTCGCAACCGGGGAACCCACAGAACGGGTCCCGAGCAGTACTTC	CASSVRNRGTHRTGPEQYF	TRBJ2-7	NA	TRBV21-1	NA